This passage covers 32 T cell receptor beta chains from one sample sequenced in a study of Graves' ophthalmopathy and Graves' hyperthyroidism. Scientists amplified the TCR beta CDR3 regions from RNA transcripts. RT-PCR in the first round used HTBI primers; a second-round multiplex PCR followed. TCRdb re-called the multiplex PCR reads through MiXCR, storing one row per CDR3 protein. The data contain approximately 700,000 distinct CDR3 sequences, over 40% of them singletons. The sample comprised peripheral blood. The origin of the receptors is an adult man with Graves' ophthalmopathy.

This clonotype was observed a few times. The V gene is TRBV24-1, the J gene TRBJ2-2; D gene unclear. The CDR3 has 8 amino acids. Germline CDR1 KGHDR, CDR2 SFDVKD. CDR3 region: CVPGELFF. The DNA of the CDR3 is TGTGTGCCCGGGGAGCTGTTTTTT.

The gene calls are TRBV29-1 and TRBJ1-4, with TRBD1 matching over 9 bases. The germline V gene encodes CDR1 SQVTM and CDR2 ANQGSEA. Trimming took 6 bases from V and 6 from J; bases not matched to a gene: 5. The CDR3 length is 13 residues. CDR3 in amino acids: CSVGGQGHEKLFF. CDR3 nucleotide sequence: TGCAGCGTGGGTGGACAGGGGCATGAAAAACTGTTTTTT. Full variable domain (outside the CDR3, taken from reference TRBV29-1 and TRBJ1-4): SAVISQKPSRDICQRGTSLTIQCQVDSQVTMMFWYRQQPGQSLTLIATANQGSEATYESGFVIDKFPISRPNLTFSTLTVSNMSPEDSSIYLCSVGGQGHEKLFFGSGTQLSVL.

In the case of this clonotype: A junction end diverges from the germline sequence, so it may reflect a read error. The genes are TRBV7-9 and TRBJ2-5; the match to TRBD1 covers 9 bases. Germline V gene sequence: CDR1 SEHNR, CDR2 FQNEAQ (reference sequence). The CDR3 has 18 amino acids. CDR3 sequence reads: CASSPRTGTGSKQETQYF. As DNA, the CDR3 is TGCGCCAGCAGCCCGCGGACCGGGACAGGGTCGAAGCAAGAGACCCAGTACTTC.

This chain connects TRBV12-3 or TRBV12-4 to TRBJ1-3, with D maybe TRBD1 (6 bases). This CDR3 contains 18 residues. V lost 2 bases and J 0 bases, leaving 17 bases between the germline ends. This CDR3 reads CASSLLMRDTSSGNTIYF. The CDR3 nucleotides read TGTGCCAGCAGTTTACTAATGCGGGACACAAGCTCTGGAAACACCATATATTTT.

About this clonotype itself: A much larger clone is a single base away; this may be a read error. The chain recombines TRBV7-2 with TRBJ2-5; TRBD1 matches at 12 bases. The V segment lost 3 bases and the J segment 5 bases; nucleotides outside the gene matches: 4. CDR3 size: 15 residues. Germline V gene sequence: CDR1 SGHTA, CDR2 FQGNSA. The CDR3 DNA reads as TGTGCCAGCAGCTTGGGACAGGGGGCGCGGGAGACCCAGTACTTC. Protein: CASSLGQGARETQYF.

Note on this clonotype: The junction differs from germline at one of its ends, possibly a read error. The genes are TRBV7-9 and TRBJ1-1, with D perhaps matching TRBD1 (5 bases). Per the germline V gene, CDR1 is SEHNR and CDR2 is FQNEAQ (reference sequence). This CDR3 is built from 18 residues. CDR3 in amino acids: CASSQDDEGAFSLAEAFF. As DNA, the CDR3 is TGCGCCAGCAGCCAAGATGACGAAGGGGCATTTTCCCTTGCGGAAGCTTTCTTT.

This clonotype was seen many times. The chain couples TRBV14 to TRBJ2-7; D not certain. V lost 0 bases, J lost 5 bases, and 5 bases lay in between. Germline loops: CDR1 SGHDN, CDR2 FVKESK. The CDR3 loop spans 12 amino acids. The DNA of the CDR3 is TGTGCCAGCAGCCAAGAGGGCAACGAGCAGTACTTC. Translating gives CASSQEGNEQYF.

This clonotype was observed once. A much larger clone lies a single base off, so this may be a read error. The rearrangement uses TRBV6-5 and TRBJ2-5, with TRBD2 as a possible D gene (6 bases). The CDR3 has 15 residues. Germline V gives CDR1 MNHEY, CDR2 SVGAGI. Trimming pared 2 bases from V and 7 bases from J, leaving 17 bases between. The CDR3 loop is CASSYGAGKGGTQYF. DNA for the CDR3: TGTGCCAGCAGTTACGGGGCGGGGAAGGGAGGGACCCAGTACTTC.

This clonotype appeared many times. This rearrangement joins TRBV19 to TRBJ1-1; TRBD1 is a possible D gene (6 bases). CDR1 and CDR2 (germline): LNHDA, SQIVND (reference sequence). V shed 4 bases and J shed 1 base, with 10 bases lying between them. The CDR3 has 14 residues. CDR3 protein: CASSTGHPNTEAFF. The CDR3 DNA follows: TGTGCCAGTAGTACGGGACATCCGAACACTGAAGCTTTCTTT.

At least ten counts were recorded for this clonotype. This sequence joins TRBV2 and TRBJ1-1, with a tentative D call TRBD1 (5 bases). From germline, CDR1 is SNHLY and CDR2 FYNNEI. This CDR3 has 12 amino acids. The V gene lost 3 bases and the J gene lost 7 bases, with 9 bases spanning the gap. CDR3: CASSDRDFEAFF. CDR3 nucleotides: TGTGCCAGCAGTGACAGGGACTTTGAAGCTTTCTTT.

The chain links TRBV25-1 to TRBJ2-7; D unclear. With 0 bases removed from V and 0 bases from J, the gap between germline ends came to 12 bases. The CDR3 sequence is 16 residues long. The germline CDR1 and CDR2 sequences are MGHDK and SYGVNS. The CDR3 region has the DNA TGTGCCAGCAGTGAATATCAAGTCTCCCGCTCCTACGAGCAGTACTTC. Protein product: CASSEYQVSRSYEQYF.

The chain recombines TRBV29-1 with TRBJ2-7; the D is unclear. The germline CDR1 and CDR2 sequences are SQVTM and ANQGSEA. CDR3 length: 12 residues. The V gene lost 4 bases and the J gene lost 3 bases, with 10 bases spanning the gap. CDR3 bases: TGCAGCGTTGTAAGGCAGTTCTACGAGCAGTACTTC. This sequence encodes CSVVRQFYEQYF.

This clonotype was seen ten or more times. The rearrangement joins TRBV7-2 to TRBJ2-7, with D unresolved. The CDR3 extends over 12 amino acids. Germline V gene lookup returns CDR1 SGHTA and CDR2 FQGNSA. The V end lost 5 bases, the J end lost 6 bases, and 11 bases lay between the germline ends. CDR3 in DNA: TGTGCCAGCAGCCTCCCTATGGGCGAGCAGTACTTC. Protein: CASSLPMGEQYF.

A word on this clonotype: A much more abundant neighbour one base away suggests this may be a read error. This chain links TRBV5-1 with TRBJ2-5; TRBD1 is a possible D gene (5 bases). Germline CDR1 and CDR2: SGHRS and YFSETQ. The CDR3 contains 13 residues. The CDR3 nucleotides are TGCGCCAGCAGCCTCGACAGCCGAGAGACCCAGCACTTC. It codes for CASSLDSRETQHF. The full variable domain, completed using reference TRBV5-1 and TRBJ2-5, is KAGVTQTPRYLIKTRGQQVTLSCSPISGHRSVSWYQQTPGQGLQFLFEYFSETQRNKGNFPGRFSGRQFSNSRSEMNVSTLELGDSALYLCASSLDSRETQHFGPGTRLLVL.

This clonotype was counted ten times or more. The CDR3 region has the DNA TGCGCCAGCAGCGAGACAGGGAGAAATGGCTACACCTTC. Translation: CASSETGRNGYTF. The chain combines TRBV5-1 with TRBJ1-2, with 7 bases aligning to TRBD1. Trimming removed 4 bases from V and 6 bases from J; junction bases left unmatched: 6. The CDR3 extends over 13 amino acids. Germline CDR1 and CDR2: SGHRS and YFSETQ.

This clonotype was seen ten or more times. The CDR3 protein is CASSSPIPSYEQYF. The CDR3 coding sequence is TGTGCCAGCAGCTCCCCCATTCCCTCCTACGAGCAGTACTTC. The chain couples TRBV7-3 to TRBJ2-7; D gene unclear. V was cut by 4 bases and J by 0 bases, with 10 bases left in between. Germline CDR1 reads SGHTA; CDR2 reads FQGTGA. The CDR3 is 14 residues long.

This clonotype came up many times. The rearrangement links TRBV12-5 to TRBJ2-7; D is perhaps TRBD2 (6 bases). Trimming pared 3 bases from V and 7 bases from J, leaving 10 bases between. Germline CDR1 reads LGHNT; CDR2 reads FRNRAP. The CDR3 has 12 amino acids. The CDR3: CASGFGGDEQYF. CDR3 DNA: TGTGCTAGTGGTTTTGGAGGGGATGAGCAGTACTTC.

This clonotype was found many times. The genes are TRBV29-1 and TRBJ2-7; no clear D. V lost 1 base to trimming and J lost 2 bases, with 6 bases between them. The CDR3 has 12 residues. Per germline, CDR1 SQVTM and CDR2 ANQGSEA. This CDR3 is CSVEGAAYEQYF. CDR3 coding DNA: TGCAGCGTTGAAGGGGCAGCCTACGAGCAGTACTTC.

The chain carries TRBV5-1 and TRBJ2-7; D may correspond to TRBD1 or TRBD2 (6 bases each). V lost 3 bases and J lost 4, with 17 bases in between. The CDR3 is 15 amino acids. Germline V gives CDR1 SGHRS, CDR2 YFSETQ. The CDR3 bases are TGCGCCAGCAGCTCAGCTCGGACGGGGGCATACGAGCAGTACTTC. Residues: CASSSARTGAYEQYF.

This clonotype was recorded a few times. One junction end does not reproduce the germline sequence, and a read error may be involved. The gene calls are TRBV10-2 and TRBJ1-4; the D is unclear. From germline, CDR1 is WSHSY and CDR2 SAAADI. The CDR3 is 12 residues long. The CDR3 loop is CASSWRNEKLFF. In nucleotides, the CDR3 is TGTGCCAGCAGTTGGAGAAATGAAAAACTGTTTTTT.

This clonotype was picked up many times. The gene calls are TRBV5-1 and TRBJ1-4, with 8 bases matching TRBD1. The CDR3 totals 15 residues. V shed 0 bases and J 7 bases; nucleotides not matched to a gene: 5. Germline values: CDR1 SGHRS, CDR2 YFSETQ. The CDR3 coding sequence is TGCGCCAGCAGCTTGGATGGACAGGGAGGTGAAAAACTGTTTTTT. Amino acids: CASSLDGQGGEKLFF.

This clonotype occurred a few times. This chain joins TRBV12-3 or TRBV12-4 and TRBJ1-1, with D perhaps matching TRBD1 (5 bases). Trimming cost V 6 bases and J 10 bases, with 21 bases left between them. This CDR3 has 14 amino acids. CDR3 nucleotide sequence: TGTGCCAGCAGACCGACAGCCGGCGGGGCCGCAGCTTTCTTT. It yields the protein CASRPTAGGAAAFF.

This clonotype showed up many times. V is TRBV7-3 and J is TRBJ2-5; TRBD1 or TRBD2 may be the D gene (5 bases each). Trimming removed 5 bases at V and 4 bases at J, with 14 bases between. The CDR3 is made up of 14 amino acids. Germline loops: CDR1 SGHTA, CDR2 FQGTGA. The CDR3 protein is CASSRGSGLETQYF. The CDR3 nucleotides are TGTGCCAGCAGCCGGGGCTCGGGGTTAGAGACCCAGTACTTC. Full variable domain (outside the CDR3, taken from reference TRBV7-3 and TRBJ2-5): GAGVSQTPSNKVTEKGKYVELRCDPISGHTALYWYRQSLGQGPEFLIYFQGTGAADDSGLPNDRFFAVRPEGSVSTLKIQRTERGDSAVYLCASSRGSGLETQYFGPGTRLLVL.

This clonotype was seen a single time. This chain connects TRBV29-1 to TRBJ2-7; 8 bases map to TRBD1. This CDR3 region has 14 residues. Germline loops: CDR1 SQVTM, CDR2 ANQGSEA. This chain's CDR3 is CRQLTGDRSYEQYF. The DNA of the CDR3 is TGCAGGCAATTGACAGGGGACCGTTCCTACGAGCAGTACTTC.

Many counts were recorded for this clonotype. V usage is TRBV7-3 and J usage is TRBJ1-2; tentatively, D is TRBD1 (5 bases). The CDR3 length is 16 residues. Trimming took 1 base from V and 4 from J, leaving 16 bases between them. Germline CDR1 is SGHTA and CDR2 is FQGTGA. The CDR3 region has the DNA TGTGCCAGCAGCTTAAACGGCCAGAGACAGTCCTATGGCTACACCTTC. This codes for CASSLNGQRQSYGYTF. Together with reference TRBV7-3 and TRBJ1-2, the CDR3 gives the full variable domain: GAGVSQTPSNKVTEKGKYVELRCDPISGHTALYWYRQSLGQGPEFLIYFQGTGAADDSGLPNDRFFAVRPEGSVSTLKIQRTERGDSAVYLCASSLNGQRQSYGYTFGSGTRLTVV.

J is TRBJ1-3 and V is TRBV20-1, with D tentatively TRBD1 (5 bases). The germline gives CDR1 DFQATT, CDR2 SNEGSKA (reference sequence). The CDR3 covers 13 residues. V dropped 4 bases and J dropped 8 bases, with 15 bases sitting between them. The CDR3 protein is CSATPGEGYTIYF. DNA for the CDR3: TGCAGTGCTACCCCGGGGGAAGGCTACACCATATATTTT.

The sample holds many counts of this clonotype. The CDR3 loop is CASSLLSGDPEAFF. The CDR3, as DNA: TGTGCCAGCAGCTTATTATCTGGGGATCCTGAAGCTTTCTTT. The rearrangement joins TRBV7-6 to TRBJ1-1; D uncertain. The CDR3 runs to 14 residues. CDR1 and CDR2 from the germline V gene are SGHVS and FNYEAQ. The V gene lost 2 bases and the J gene lost 6 bases, with 13 bases spanning the gap.

The gene calls are TRBV19 and TRBJ1-1; no firm D call. V lost 11 bases to trimming and J lost 9 bases, with 13 bases between them. The germline V gene encodes CDR1 LNHDA and CDR2 SQIVND (reference sequence). CDR3 length: 10 residues. CDR3 sequence reads: CAWGGQKAFF. CDR3 coding DNA: TGTGCCTGGGGAGGTCAGAAAGCTTTCTTT.

The chain employs TRBV10-3 and TRBJ2-7; 11 nucleotides match TRBD1. V shed 10 bases and J 3 bases; nucleotides not matched to a gene: 11. This CDR3 region has 15 residues. Germline CDR1 reads ENHRY; CDR2 reads SYGVKD. CDR3: CASINDGTGGYEQYF. The CDR3 nucleotides read TGTGCCAGCATTAACGACGGGACAGGGGGCTACGAGCAGTACTTC.

Note on this clonotype: A read error may be the cause here, since a much bigger clone is one base away. The V gene is TRBV4-1, the J gene TRBJ2-5; D is unclear. Germline-derived CDR1 and CDR2 are MGHRA and YSYEKL. The CDR3 has 15 amino acids. The CDR3 DNA reads as TGCGCCAGCAGCCAAAGCGTGGCGGTCCAAGAGGCCCAGTACTTC. Translating gives CASSQSVAVQEAQYF.

This clonotype came up many times. As DNA, the CDR3 is TGTGCCAGCAGCCCCCGGACTAGCGTGGAGACCCAGTACTTC. Amino acid sequence: CASSPRTSVETQYF. This rearrangement joins TRBV9 to TRBJ2-5; TRBD2 aligns across 9 bases. V lost 4 bases and J lost 5; bases outside the gene matches: 6. The CDR3 consists of 14 residues. Looked up from germline, CDR1 is SGDLS and CDR2 is YYNGEE.

The gene calls are TRBV7-9 and TRBJ2-3, with a possible D match to TRBD1 (5 bases). V lost 5 bases to trimming and J lost 2 bases, with 17 bases between them. This CDR3 region has 16 residues. Germline V gives CDR1 SEHNR, CDR2 FQNEAQ (reference sequence). CDR3 region: CASSPSWGSDTDTQYF. CDR3 coding DNA: TGTGCCAGCAGCCCCTCCTGGGGCAGTGACACAGATACGCAGTATTTT.